This TCR beta chain was identified in a study of cytomegalovirus exposure and HLA in healthy donors. Study observations and caveats: Some TCR beta chains (around 180 of them) were listed as cytomegalovirus-associated. Whilst most TCR sequences proved rare, a subset of public TCRs occurred across many donors.

Worth noting for this clone: What it binds is unknown.

The approximately 130-subject validation cohort, separate from the roughly 670-subject first cohort, included the donors. The germline V and J ends were trimmed by 6 bases and 6 bases, with 5 bases remaining between them. The CDR3 sequence is 11 residues long. The germline CDR1 and CDR2 sequences are MGHDK and SYGVNS. Here immunoSEQ multiplex PCR was the method, and the copy in TCRdb shows in-frame clones only, minus some. The sample yields 150,000 to 200,000 clones, approximately 80% seen once. Sequencing was performed on PBMCs. The rearrangement joins TRBV25-1 to TRBJ1-4; D is undetermined. This clonotype was sampled from a woman aged 25 to 45 in good health and CMV-seropositive. The CDR3 DNA reads as TGTGCCAGCAGGCGGGATGAAAAACTGTTTTTT. This translates into CASRRDEKLFF. The full variable domain, completed using reference TRBV25-1 and TRBJ1-4, is EADIYQTPRYLVIGTGKKITLECSQTMGHDKMYWYQQDPGMELHLIHYSYGVNSTEKGDLSSESTVSRIRTEHFPLTLESARPSHTSQYLCASRRDEKLFFGSGTQLSVL.